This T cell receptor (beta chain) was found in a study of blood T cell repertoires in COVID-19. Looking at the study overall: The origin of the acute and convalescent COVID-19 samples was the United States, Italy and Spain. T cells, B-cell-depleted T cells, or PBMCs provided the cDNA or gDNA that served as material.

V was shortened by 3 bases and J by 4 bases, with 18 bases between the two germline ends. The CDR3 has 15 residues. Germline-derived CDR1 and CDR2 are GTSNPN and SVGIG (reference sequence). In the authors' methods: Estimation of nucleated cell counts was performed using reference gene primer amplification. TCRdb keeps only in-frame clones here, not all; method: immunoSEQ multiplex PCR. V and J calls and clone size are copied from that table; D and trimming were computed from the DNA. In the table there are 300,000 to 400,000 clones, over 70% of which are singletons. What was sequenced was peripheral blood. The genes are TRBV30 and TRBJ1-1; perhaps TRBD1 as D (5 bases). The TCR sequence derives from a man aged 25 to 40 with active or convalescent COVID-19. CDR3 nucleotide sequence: TGTGCCTGGAGCGCACCCGGGGGACTTTTCACTGAAGCTTTCTTT. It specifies CAWSAPGGLFTEAFF.